Presented here are 12 T cell receptor beta chains from one specimen sequenced in a study of T cells in Graves' hyperthyroidism and ophthalmopathy. Template material for amplifying TCR beta CDR3 regions consisted of RNA transcripts. HTBI primers were used for first-round RT-PCR of the TCR CDR3. Each CDR3 protein is one row after TCRdb ran MiXCR on the multiplex PCR reads. The sample gives 500,000 to 550,000 distinct CDR3 sequences, just under 20% of which show up once; 47% is in the top ten. The material sequenced was blood. The source of these receptors is a man aged 35 to 55 with Graves' ophthalmopathy.

This clonotype was seen at least ten times. This chain uses TRBV6-1 with TRBJ2-1, with D perhaps matching TRBD1 (5 bases). With 5 bases removed from V and 6 bases from J, the gap between germline ends came to 20 bases. Germline lookup yields CDR1 MNHNS and CDR2 SASEGT. CDR3 size: 16 residues. CDR3 in amino acids: CASSLGQYQRGNEQFF. CDR3 nucleotides: TGTGCCAGCAGTTTAGGCCAGTACCAAAGGGGCAATGAGCAGTTCTTC.

This clonotype was counted only a few times. CDR3 sequence reads: CASSSTDRVRQTQYF. CDR3 nucleotides: TGTGCCAGCAGCTCCACCGACAGGGTCAGGCAGACCCAGTACTTC. The rearrangement joins TRBV7-2 to TRBJ2-5; 7 nucleotides agree with TRBD1. Germline values: CDR1 SGHTA, CDR2 FQGNSA. CDR3 length: 15 amino acids. Trimming at V came to 4 bases and at J to 6 bases, leaving 11 bases not matched to a gene.

The rearrangement joins TRBV12-3 or TRBV12-4 to TRBJ2-4; unclear D gene. Trimming stripped 0 bases from V and 0 bases from J, with 9 bases between. The CDR3 is 16 amino acids. CDR3 protein: CASSLAPQIAKNIQYF. The CDR3 bases are TGTGCCAGCAGTTTAGCCCCACAGATAGCCAAAAACATTCAGTACTTC.

The gene calls are TRBV28 and TRBJ1-1; tentatively, D is TRBD1 (5 bases). This CDR3 has 15 residues. The V end was cut by 6 bases, the J end by 4 bases, with 18 bases between. Germline V gene data show CDR1 as MDHEN and CDR2 as SYDVKM. For the CDR3, the DNA is TGTGCCAGCAGACTCGGGGGGGTTCGGGGCACTGAAGCTTTCTTT. Translation gives CASRLGGVRGTEAFF.

The V call is TRBV30, the J call TRBJ2-5, with D unresolved. Germline CDR1 reads GTSNPN; CDR2 reads SVGIG (reference sequence). The V end lost 4 bases, the J end lost 6 bases, and 15 bases lay between the germline ends. This CDR3 is built from 13 residues. The CDR3 DNA reads as TGTGCCTGGACTGTAAGCCTTATGAAGACCCAGTACTTC. Residues: CAWTVSLMKTQYF.

This clonotype occurred many times. This chain joins TRBV28 and TRBJ1-4; the D is unclear. Germline V gives CDR1 MDHEN, CDR2 SYDVKM. Trimming removed 6 bases from V and 0 bases from J, with 8 bases in between. The CDR3 extends over 14 amino acids. CDR3 amino acids: CASRNLATNEKLFF. The CDR3 DNA is TGTGCCAGCAGGAACCTAGCAACTAATGAAAAACTGTTTTTT.

V and J are TRBV20-1 and TRBJ2-5, with D tentatively TRBD2 (6 bases). This CDR3 region has 16 residues. Germline V gene data show CDR1 as DFQATT and CDR2 as SNEGSKA (reference sequence). V was clipped by 1 base and J by 0 bases, with 15 bases between them. The CDR3 sequence is CSARGWGGNDQETQYF. The CDR3 nucleotides read TGCAGTGCTAGAGGTTGGGGCGGGAATGACCAAGAGACCCAGTACTTC.

A few counts support this clonotype. This chain joins TRBV19 and TRBJ1-1; D gene unclear. The CDR3 contains 17 residues. Germline V gene lookup returns CDR1 LNHDA and CDR2 SQIVND (reference sequence). The V end was cut by 5 bases, the J end by 1 base, with 20 bases between. Here the CDR3 DNA reads TGTGCCAGTAGTTCCCGGATCGCTATACGGGAGAACACTGAAGCTTTCTTT. This translates into CASSSRIAIRENTEAFF.

This clonotype was observed at least ten times. The chain joins TRBV12-3 or TRBV12-4 to TRBJ1-2; D ambiguous. CDR3 length: 13 amino acids. The V gene lost 4 bases and the J gene lost 0 bases, with 6 bases spanning the gap. CDR3 loop: CASSSSSNYGYTF. CDR3 DNA: TGTGCCAGCAGTTCCAGTTCTAACTATGGCTACACCTTC.

This clonotype was seen a handful of times. The V and J genes are TRBV18 and TRBJ2-5, with a weak D call TRBD1 (6 bases). Germline V gene sequence: CDR1 KGHSH, CDR2 LQKENI. The CDR3 spans 13 residues. Trimming shortened V by 3 bases and J by 5 bases, and 10 bases separated the two germline ends. Here the CDR3 DNA reads TGTGCCAGCTCACCCCAGGGGCCTGAGACCCAGTACTTC. This translates into CASSPQGPETQYF.

This chain connects TRBV5-1 to TRBJ2-5; possible D gene TRBD2, 7 bases. Germline CDR1 and CDR2: SGHRS and YFSETQ. The CDR3 loop spans 14 amino acids. The ends were cut back, 2 bases at V and 4 bases at J, with 12 bases in the middle. The CDR3 reads CASSFRGARETQYF. The CDR3 DNA reads as TGCGCCAGCAGCTTTCGGGGGGCTCGAGAGACCCAGTACTTC. The complete variable domain, with remaining parts taken from reference TRBV5-1 and TRBJ2-5, reads KAGVTQTPRYLIKTRGQQVTLSCSPISGHRSVSWYQQTPGQGLQFLFEYFSETQRNKGNFPGRFSGRQFSNSRSEMNVSTLELGDSALYLCASSFRGARETQYFGPGTRLLVL.

This clonotype came up many times. The chain carries TRBV6-2 or TRBV6-3 and TRBJ2-1; TRBD1 might be the D (5 bases). This CDR3 comprises 14 residues. The germline V gene encodes CDR1 MNHEY and CDR2 SVGEGT. Trimming left V 7 bases short and J 3 bases short, with 13 bases between. In DNA form, the CDR3 reads TGTGCCAGCACCCGAGGTACAGGCTACAATGAGCAGTTCTTC. It yields the protein CASTRGTGYNEQFF.